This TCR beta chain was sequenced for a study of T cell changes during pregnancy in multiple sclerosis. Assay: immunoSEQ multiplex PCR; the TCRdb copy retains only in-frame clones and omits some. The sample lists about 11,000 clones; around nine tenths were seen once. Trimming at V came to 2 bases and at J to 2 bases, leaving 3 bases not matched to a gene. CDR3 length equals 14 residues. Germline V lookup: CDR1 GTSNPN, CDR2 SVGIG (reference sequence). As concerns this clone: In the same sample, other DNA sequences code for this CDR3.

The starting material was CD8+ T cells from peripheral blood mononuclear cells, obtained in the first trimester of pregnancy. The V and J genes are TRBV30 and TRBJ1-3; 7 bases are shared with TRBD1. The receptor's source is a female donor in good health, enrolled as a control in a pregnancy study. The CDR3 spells CAWSTGTAGNTIYF. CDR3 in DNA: TGTGCCTGGAGTACCGGGACAGCTGGAAACACCATATATTTT.